These 26 T cell receptor beta chains share one sample of origin, sequenced in a study of cytomegalovirus exposure and HLA in healthy donors. Vbeta (60) and Jbeta (13) primers were used in the PCR. Only in-frame clones appear in the TCRdb table, and some are missing; sequencing was by immunoSEQ multiplex PCR. This sample has 110,000 to 150,000 clones; 76% occur once, and the top ten carry about 2%. Source material: PBMCs. Receptors were obtained from a middle-aged woman in good health and CMV-seronegative.

The V and J genes are TRBV19 and TRBJ2-1, with D unresolved. Trimming took 5 bases from V and 2 from J, leaving 10 bases between them. This CDR3 has 14 amino acids. Per germline, CDR1 LNHDA and CDR2 SQIVND (reference sequence). CDR3 nucleotides: TGTGCCAGTAGTCTAGGCGGCACCTACAATGAGCAGTTCTTC. Translated, it gives CASSLGGTYNEQFF.

This chain uses TRBV27 with TRBJ1-1; TRBD1 matches at 7 bases. CDR3 length: 15 amino acids. CDR1 is MNHEY, CDR2 SMNVEV, per germline (reference sequence). V lost 8 bases, J lost 2 bases, and 11 bases stayed unmatched. The CDR3 DNA follows: TGTGCCAGCCGACCGCCGGGACAGACTAACACTGAAGCTTTCTTT. Translating gives CASRPPGQTNTEAFF.

Comments on this clone: At one of its ends the junction is not consistent with the germline gene, which may arise from a read error. This sequence joins TRBV7-9 and TRBJ2-3, with D perhaps matching TRBD1 (5 bases). Germline assignment: CDR1 SEHNR and CDR2 FQNEAQ (reference sequence). CDR3 length: 14 amino acids. The CDR3 loop is CSSSLRQFTDTQYF. The CDR3 nucleotides read TGTTCCAGCAGCTTAAGACAGTTCACAGATACGCAGTATTTT.

V and J are TRBV27 and TRBJ2-1, with D possibly being TRBD1 (6 bases). Trimming pared 3 bases from V and 1 base from J, leaving 10 bases between. From germline, CDR1 is MNHEY and CDR2 SMNVEV (reference sequence). The CDR3 is made up of 15 amino acids. The CDR3: CASSFTGPSYNEQFF. DNA of the CDR3: TGTGCCAGCAGTTTCACAGGGCCGTCCTACAATGAGCAGTTCTTC.

The genes are TRBV21-1 and TRBJ2-7; whether TRBD1, the table's D call, matches the DNA was not checked. TRBV21-1 has pseudogene status. The CDR3 has 16 residues. CDR3 sequence reads: CASSKKRQGPTYEQYF. In DNA form, the CDR3 reads TGTGCCAGCAGCAAAAAACGACAGGGGCCAACCTACGAGCAGTACTTC.

This chain connects TRBV4-1 to TRBJ2-5; D is unclear. This CDR3 has 14 residues. V shed 0 bases and J shed 2 bases, with 7 bases lying between them. Germline V lookup: CDR1 MGHRA, CDR2 YSYEKL. DNA for the CDR3: TGCGCCAGCAGCCAAGATACAGTACAAGAGACCCAGTACTTC. Amino acids: CASSQDTVQETQYF.

V is TRBV7-6 and J is TRBJ1-1; no firm D call. V was cut by 3 bases and J by 8 bases, with 13 bases left in between. The CDR3 sequence is 13 residues long. The V gene's germline CDR1 is SGHVS and CDR2 FNYEAQ. The CDR3 region is CASSFGESLEAFF. The CDR3 bases are TGTGCCAGCAGCTTCGGGGAGTCCCTCGAAGCTTTCTTT.

This chain joins TRBV19 and TRBJ2-2, with 7 bases matching TRBD2. This CDR3 has 16 residues. Unmatched junction bases numbered 16, after V lost 7 bases and J lost 8 bases. Germline V CDR1 and CDR2: LNHDA, SQIVND (reference sequence). The CDR3: CASTPGGAGSIGELFF. The CDR3 DNA is TGTGCCAGTACTCCGGGAGGAGCGGGATCTATAGGGGAGCTGTTTTTT.

The chain combines TRBV2 with TRBJ1-1; D is unresolved. There are 13 residues in the CDR3. V was cut by 6 bases and J by 0 bases, with 8 bases left in between. Germline V lookup: CDR1 SNHLY, CDR2 FYNNEI. The CDR3 region is CASSPEMNTEAFF. CDR3 bases: TGTGCCAGCAGCCCGGAGATGAACACTGAAGCTTTCTTT.

This clone was observed a handful of times. The chain uses TRBV6-1 and TRBJ2-6; perhaps TRBD1 as D (7 bases). CDR1 is MNHNS and CDR2 is SASEGT in the germline V gene. The length of the CDR3 is 18 residues. V lost 1 base to trimming and J lost 4 bases, with 17 bases between them. This CDR3 reads CASSEGGGGLGGANVLTF. In nucleotides, the CDR3 is TGTGCCAGCAGTGAAGGTGGAGGGGGCCTGGGGGGGGCCAACGTCCTGACTTTC.

The chain employs TRBV5-1 and TRBJ2-2; TRBD1 matches at 9 bases. The ends lost 9 bases at V and 5 bases at J; junction bases unmatched: 5. Looked up from germline, CDR1 is SGHRS and CDR2 is YFSETQ. CDR3 size: 13 residues. Here the CDR3 reads CATRDRDTGELFF. The CDR3 nucleotides are TGCGCCACCCGGGACAGGGATACCGGGGAGCTGTTTTTT.

The sample holds a few counts of this clone. This chain connects TRBV27 to TRBJ2-3; D unresolved. The CDR3 length is 14 residues. Germline CDR1 and CDR2: MNHEY and SMNVEV (reference sequence). V lost 2 bases to trimming and J lost 3 bases, with 9 bases between them. This CDR3 is CASSLILPTDTQYF. DNA of the CDR3: TGTGCCAGCAGTTTAATCCTCCCGACAGATACGCAGTATTTT.

This chain joins TRBV7-8 and TRBJ1-1, with unresolved D. CDR1 is SGHVS, CDR2 FQNEAQ, per germline. The CDR3 totals 18 residues. Between the trimmed V and J ends, which lost 1 base and 1 base, there was a span of 19 bases. The CDR3 bases are TGTGCCAGCAGCTTAGGTTTGGGAGTCGGCAGAAGGAACACTGAAGCTTTCTTT. It codes for CASSLGLGVGRRNTEAFF.

The chain combines TRBV27 with TRBJ2-7; TRBD2 matches 13 bases. The CDR3 is made up of 15 amino acids. Unmatched junction bases numbered 12, after V lost 8 bases and J lost 8 bases. Germline V gives CDR1 MNHEY, CDR2 SMNVEV (reference sequence). The CDR3 sequence: CASWALGLAGAKQYF. The CDR3 region has the DNA TGTGCCAGCTGGGCCCTTGGACTAGCGGGAGCCAAGCAGTACTTC.

The chain uses TRBV5-1 and TRBJ2-7; 11 bases agree with TRBD2. CDR1 is SGHRS, CDR2 YFSETQ, per germline. Trimming took 0 bases from V and 0 from J; bases not matched to a gene: 5. The CDR3 consists of 17 residues. This CDR3 reads CASSLAGLAGGSYEQYF. CDR3 bases: TGCGCCAGCAGCTTGGCCGGCCTAGCGGGGGGCTCCTACGAGCAGTACTTC.

The chain has TRBV6-1 and TRBJ1-1; D might be TRBD1 (5 bases). Germline values: CDR1 MNHNS, CDR2 SASEGT. The CDR3 is 13 amino acids. V lost 11 bases and J 2 bases, leaving 15 bases between the germline ends. CDR3 sequence (DNA): TGTGCCGGACAAAGGGCCAGCAACACTGAAGCTTTCTTT. Amino acid sequence: CAGQRASNTEAFF.

The CDR3 nucleotides read TGTGCCAGCAGCTCCCCGTGGCAGGGCGGCTACGAGCAGTACTTC. It yields the protein CASSSPWQGGYEQYF. This sequence joins TRBV7-9 and TRBJ2-7; D may be TRBD1 (5 bases). The CDR3 loop spans 15 amino acids. The germline V gene encodes CDR1 SEHNR and CDR2 FQNEAQ (reference sequence). The germline V and J ends were trimmed by 4 bases and 3 bases, with 16 bases remaining between them.

J is TRBJ2-3 and V is TRBV27; 11 bases agree with TRBD2. The germline V gene encodes CDR1 MNHEY and CDR2 SMNVEV (reference sequence). CDR3 length: 20 residues. V lost 3 bases and J lost 5; bases outside the gene matches: 19. The CDR3 region is CASSFSTGVVSGRAGDTQYF. The DNA for the CDR3 is TGTGCCAGCAGTTTTTCAACAGGGGTGGTTAGCGGGAGGGCAGGAGATACGCAGTATTTT.

This clone was seen a single time. This chain links TRBV5-1 with TRBJ2-3, with 8 nucleotides matching TRBD1. Losses at the gene ends were 3 bases for V and 1 base for J; bases not matched to a gene: 4. CDR1 is SGHRS and CDR2 is YFSETQ in the germline V gene. This CDR3 comprises 15 residues. The CDR3 nucleotides are TGCGCCAGCAGCTGGACAGGGCTAGGCACAGATACGCAGTATTTT. Protein sequence: CASSWTGLGTDTQYF. Full variable domain (outside the CDR3, taken from reference TRBV5-1 and TRBJ2-3): KAGVTQTPRYLIKTRGQQVTLSCSPISGHRSVSWYQQTPGQGLQFLFEYFSETQRNKGNFPGRFSGRQFSNSRSEMNVSTLELGDSALYLCASSWTGLGTDTQYFGPGTRLTVL.

The V call is TRBV6-5, the J call TRBJ2-3, with D possibly being TRBD1 (5 bases). The V gene's germline CDR1 is MNHEY and CDR2 SVGAGI. V shed 8 bases and J shed 1 base, with 16 bases lying between them. The CDR3 sequence is 15 residues long. Here the CDR3 reads CASGVQGFGTDTQYF. CDR3 bases: TGTGCCAGCGGAGTCCAGGGTTTTGGCACAGATACGCAGTATTTT.

The chain links TRBV13 to TRBJ2-7, with D possibly being TRBD2 (6 bases). CDR3 length: 11 residues. From germline, CDR1 is PRHDT and CDR2 FYEKMQ (reference sequence). Trimming took 5 bases from V and 12 from J, leaving 14 bases between them. CDR3 in amino acids: CASSAPEGTYF. CDR3 nucleotides: TGTGCCAGCAGCGCGCCGGAGGGTACGTACTTC.

This clone was counted a few times. The chain recombines TRBV4-1 with TRBJ1-5, with TRBD1 matching 8 bases. With V trimmed by 4 bases and J by 9 bases, 8 bases remained unmatched. The length of the CDR3 is 14 residues. Germline V gene sequence: CDR1 MGHRA, CDR2 YSYEKL. As DNA, the CDR3 is TGCGCCAGCAGCCCCACTACCGACAGGGGGCCCCAGCATTTT. Its protein product is CASSPTTDRGPQHF.

The genes are TRBV28 and TRBJ1-2; D call uncertain. The CDR3 has 12 amino acids. V lost 7 bases, J lost 4 bases, and 10 bases lay in between. Germline V gives CDR1 MDHEN, CDR2 SYDVKM. In DNA form, the CDR3 reads TGTGCCAGCACTCGCACGGTCTATGGCTACACCTTC. Its translation is CASTRTVYGYTF.

J is TRBJ2-1 and V is TRBV4-1; D not resolved. Trimming pared 1 base from V and 5 bases from J, leaving 12 bases between. This CDR3 contains 15 residues. CDR1 MGHRA and CDR2 YSYEKL come from the germline V gene. The CDR3 nucleotides read TGCGCCAGCAGCCAAGGAATGGGCACGAACAATGAGCAGTTCTTC. It yields the protein CASSQGMGTNNEQFF.

The chain couples TRBV11-2 to TRBJ2-3; a possible D gene is TRBD1 (5 bases). Trimming took 1 base from V and 8 from J, leaving 13 bases between them. The V gene's germline CDR1 is SGHAT and CDR2 FQNNGV. This CDR3 spans 14 amino acids. The CDR3 region is CASSLVPWQGTQYF. The CDR3, as DNA: TGTGCCAGCAGCTTAGTACCTTGGCAGGGTACGCAGTATTTT.

V gene TRBV30 combines with J gene TRBJ1-4; 8 nucleotides line up with TRBD1. CDR1 and CDR2 (germline): GTSNPN, SVGIG (reference sequence). The V segment lost 0 bases and the J segment 8 bases; nucleotides outside the gene matches: 2. CDR3 length equals 13 residues. The CDR3 nucleotides read TGTGCCTGGAGTGTACAGGGGGGCGAAAAACTGTTTTTT. It codes for CAWSVQGGEKLFF.